The 5 T cell receptor beta chains presented below share a single source sample, sequenced in a study of cytomegalovirus exposure and HLA in healthy donors. The PCR made use of 60 Vbeta and 13 Jbeta primers. Some clones are missing from TCRdb's copy, which holds only in-frame ones; the method was immunoSEQ multiplex PCR. The sample gives 60,000 to 80,000 clones, approximately 78% of which show up once; 2.5% to 3.5% is in the top ten. Sequencing was done on a sample of PBMCs. The receptors originated from a girl aged 5 to 17 in good health and CMV-seropositive.

The genes are TRBV28 and TRBJ1-5; D unresolved. CDR3 length: 15 residues. Germline CDR1 reads MDHEN; CDR2 reads SYDVKM. V was shortened by 7 bases and J by 1 base, with 14 bases between the two germline ends. In DNA form, the CDR3 reads TGTGCCAGCACCTTCTCGGGGAGGAGCAATCAGCCCCAGCATTTT. Its translation is CASTFSGRSNQPQHF.

The chain carries TRBV9 and TRBJ2-6; the D is unclear. The V end lost 3 bases, the J end lost 0 bases, and 10 bases lay between the germline ends. Germline V lookup: CDR1 SGDLS, CDR2 YYNGEE. CDR3 size: 16 residues. The CDR3 sequence is CASSARRSSGANVLTF. CDR3 in DNA: TGTGCCAGCAGCGCCCGACGGAGCTCTGGGGCCAACGTCCTGACTTTC.

This sequence joins TRBV19 and TRBJ2-5; D is perhaps TRBD1 (5 bases). Germline CDR1 is LNHDA and CDR2 is SQIVND (reference sequence). V lost 2 bases, J lost 6 bases, and 7 bases lay in between. CDR3 length: 12 amino acids. CDR3 residues: CASSIQGQTQYF. The CDR3 bases are TGTGCCAGTAGTATACAGGGTCAGACCCAGTACTTC.

The gene calls are TRBV7-9 and TRBJ1-2; D remains ambiguous. This CDR3 comprises 17 residues. V lost 4 bases and J lost 0, with 18 bases in between. Germline V gene data show CDR1 as SEHNR and CDR2 as FQNEAQ (reference sequence). The CDR3 here is CASSSNLVDSTNYGYTF. In DNA, the CDR3 is TGTGCCAGCAGCTCCAACCTCGTGGACTCAACTAACTATGGCTACACCTTC.

The rearrangement links TRBV5-4 to TRBJ2-3; 14 nucleotides align to TRBD2. The length of the CDR3 is 18 residues. V lost 2 bases, J lost 3 bases, and 8 bases stayed unmatched. Germline CDR1 reads SGHNT; CDR2 reads YYREEE (reference sequence). In DNA, the CDR3 is TGTGCCAGCAGCTTTCGACTAGCGGGAGGGCCTCGTACAGATACGCAGTATTTT. It yields the protein CASSFRLAGGPRTDTQYF.